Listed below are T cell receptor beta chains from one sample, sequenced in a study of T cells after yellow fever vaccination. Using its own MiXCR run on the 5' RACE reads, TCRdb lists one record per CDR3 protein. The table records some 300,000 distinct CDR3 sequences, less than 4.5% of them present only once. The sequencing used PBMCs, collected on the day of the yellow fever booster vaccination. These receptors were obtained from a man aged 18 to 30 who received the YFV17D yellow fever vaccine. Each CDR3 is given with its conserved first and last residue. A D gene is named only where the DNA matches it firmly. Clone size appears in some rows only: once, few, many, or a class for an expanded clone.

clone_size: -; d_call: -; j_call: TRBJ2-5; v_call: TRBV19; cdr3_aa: CASSGVHQETQYF; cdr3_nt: TGTGCCAGTAGTGGGGTTCACCAAGAGACCCAGTACTTC
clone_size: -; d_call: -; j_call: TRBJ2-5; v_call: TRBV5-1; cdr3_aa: CASSRGEREETQYF; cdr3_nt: TGCGCCAGCAGCCGAGGGGAGAGGGAAGAGACCCAGTACTTC
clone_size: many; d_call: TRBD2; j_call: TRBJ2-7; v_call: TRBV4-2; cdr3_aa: CASSQGLAPEQYF; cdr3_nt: TGTGCCAGCAGCCAAGGACTAGCACCCGAGCAGTACTTC
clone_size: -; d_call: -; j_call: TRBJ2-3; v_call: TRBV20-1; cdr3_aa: CSAKGLGDADTQYF; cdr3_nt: TGCAGTGCTAAAGGTTTGGGGGATGCAGATACGCAGTATTTT
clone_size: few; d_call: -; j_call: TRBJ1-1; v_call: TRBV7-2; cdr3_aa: CASSLAIGRDTEAFF; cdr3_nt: TGTGCCAGCAGCTTAGCGATCGGCAGGGACACTGAAGCTTTCTTT
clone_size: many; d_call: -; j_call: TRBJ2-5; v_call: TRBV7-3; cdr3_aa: CASSPSGGGGTQYF; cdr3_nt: TGTGCCAGCAGCCCGTCGGGAGGCGGGGGCACCCAGTACTTC
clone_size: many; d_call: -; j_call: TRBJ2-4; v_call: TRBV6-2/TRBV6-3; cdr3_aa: CASRTEPKNIQYF; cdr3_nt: TGTGCCAGCAGGACGGAACCCAAAAACATTCAGTACTTC
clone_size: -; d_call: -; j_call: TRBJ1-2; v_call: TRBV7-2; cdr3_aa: CASSLQSREHYGYTF; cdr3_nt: TGTGCCAGCAGCCTCCAGTCCCGGGAACACTATGGCTACACCTTC
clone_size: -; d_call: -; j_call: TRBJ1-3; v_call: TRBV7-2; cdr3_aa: CASTEITGLSGNTIYF; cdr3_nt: TGTGCCAGCACCGAAATCACAGGTCTCTCTGGAAACACCATATATTTT
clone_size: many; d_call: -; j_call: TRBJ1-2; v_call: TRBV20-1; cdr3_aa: CSAGGTDNYGYTF; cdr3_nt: TGCAGTGCTGGGGGGACGGATAACTATGGCTACACCTTC
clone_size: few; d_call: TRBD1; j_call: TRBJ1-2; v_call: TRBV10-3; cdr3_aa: CAITQGAPVWGYTF; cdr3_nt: TGTGCCATCACTCAGGGGGCGCCGGTTTGGGGCTACACCTTC
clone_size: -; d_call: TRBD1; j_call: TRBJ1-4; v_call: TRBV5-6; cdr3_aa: CASSSGRLGQGYEKLFF; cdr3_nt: TGTGCCAGCAGCTCAGGCCGCCTGGGACAGGGTTATGAAAAACTGTTTTTT
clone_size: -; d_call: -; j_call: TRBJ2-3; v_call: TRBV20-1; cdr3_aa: CSAHRGAGTDTQYF; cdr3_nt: TGCAGTGCACATAGGGGGGCCGGCACAGATACGCAGTATTTT
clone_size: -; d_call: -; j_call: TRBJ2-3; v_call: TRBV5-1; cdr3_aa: CASSLKGGEDTQYF; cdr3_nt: TGCGCCAGCAGCTTGAAGGGGGGAGAAGATACGCAGTATTTT
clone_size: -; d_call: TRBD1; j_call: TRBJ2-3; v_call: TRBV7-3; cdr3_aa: CASSPNRDRGPDTQYF; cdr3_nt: TGTGCCAGCAGCCCGAACCGGGACAGGGGTCCAGATACGCAGTATTTT
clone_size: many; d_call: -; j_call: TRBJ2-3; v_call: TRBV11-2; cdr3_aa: CASSLELASDTQYF; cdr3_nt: TGTGCCAGCAGCTTAGAACTAGCTTCAGATACGCAGTATTTT
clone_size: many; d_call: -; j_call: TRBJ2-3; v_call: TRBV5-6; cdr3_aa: CASSLDANTDTQYF; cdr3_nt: TGTGCCAGCAGCTTGGATGCGAACACAGATACGCAGTATTTT
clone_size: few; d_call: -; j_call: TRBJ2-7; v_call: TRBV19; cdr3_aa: CASTRTGSYEQYF; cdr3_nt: TGTGCCAGTACCCGTACAGGAAGCTACGAGCAGTACTTC
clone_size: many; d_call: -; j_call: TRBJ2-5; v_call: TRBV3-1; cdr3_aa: CASSQRQETQYF; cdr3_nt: TGTGCCAGCAGCCAACGTCAAGAGACCCAGTACTTC
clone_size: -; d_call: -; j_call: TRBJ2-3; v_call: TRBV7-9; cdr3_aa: CASSFPLLVRGTDTQYF; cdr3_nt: TGTGCCAGCAGCTTCCCTCTACTAGTACGGGGCACAGATACGCAGTATTTT
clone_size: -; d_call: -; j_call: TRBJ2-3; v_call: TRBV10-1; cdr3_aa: CASSALPGVDTDTQYF; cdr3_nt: TGCGCCAGCAGTGCCTTACCGGGAGTAGACACAGATACGCAGTATTTT
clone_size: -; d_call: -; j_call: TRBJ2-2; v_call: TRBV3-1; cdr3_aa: CASSQDLFGGDTGELFF; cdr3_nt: TGTGCCAGCAGCCAAGATCTTTTCGGGGGAGACACCGGGGAGCTGTTTTTT
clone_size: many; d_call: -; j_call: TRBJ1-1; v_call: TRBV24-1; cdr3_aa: CATSKGGRNTEAFF; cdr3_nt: TGTGCCACCAGTAAAGGTGGAAGGAACACTGAAGCTTTCTTT
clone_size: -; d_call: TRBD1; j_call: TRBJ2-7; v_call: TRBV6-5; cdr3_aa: CASSYYGTGHAEQYF; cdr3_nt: TGTGCCAGCAGTTATTACGGGACAGGGCACGCCGAGCAGTACTTC
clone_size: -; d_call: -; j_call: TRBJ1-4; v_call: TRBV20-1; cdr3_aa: CSARASGPLDEKLFF; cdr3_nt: TGCAGTGCTAGAGCCTCCGGGCCCCTTGATGAAAAACTGTTTTTT
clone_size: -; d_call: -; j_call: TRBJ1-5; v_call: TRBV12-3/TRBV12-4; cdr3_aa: CASSEGNSNQPQHF; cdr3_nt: TGTGCCAGCAGTGAAGGAAATAGCAATCAGCCCCAGCATTTT
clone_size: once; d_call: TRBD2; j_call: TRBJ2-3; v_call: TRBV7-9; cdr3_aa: CASSGGGAYTDTQYF; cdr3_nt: TGTGCCAGTTCTGGCGGGGGAGCCTACACAGATACGCAGTATTTT
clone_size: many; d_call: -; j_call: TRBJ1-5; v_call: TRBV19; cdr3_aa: CASSIQISNQPQHF; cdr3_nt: TGTGCCAGTAGTATACAGATTAGCAATCAGCCCCAGCATTTT
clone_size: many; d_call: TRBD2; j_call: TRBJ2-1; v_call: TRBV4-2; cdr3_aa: CASSPGTSGEALYNEQFF; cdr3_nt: TGTGCCAGCAGCCCTGGGACTAGCGGGGAGGCCCTGTACAATGAGCAGTTCTTC
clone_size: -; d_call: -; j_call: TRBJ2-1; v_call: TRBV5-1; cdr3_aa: CASTPLQGTYNEQFF; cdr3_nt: TGCGCCAGCACGCCGTTACAAGGGACTTACAATGAGCAGTTCTTC
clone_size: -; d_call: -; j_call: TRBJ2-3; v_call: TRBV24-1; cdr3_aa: CATSDLTTDTQYF; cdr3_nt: TGTGCCACCAGTGATCTAACTACAGATACGCAGTATTTT
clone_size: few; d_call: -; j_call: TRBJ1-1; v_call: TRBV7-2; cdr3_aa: CASSFDGRVNTEAFF; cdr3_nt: TGTGCCAGCAGCTTCGACGGGAGGGTGAACACTGAAGCTTTCTTT
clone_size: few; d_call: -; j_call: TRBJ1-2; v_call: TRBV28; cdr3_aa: CASSSGHGYGYTF; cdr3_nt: TGTGCCAGCAGTTCGGGACATGGTTATGGCTACACCTTC
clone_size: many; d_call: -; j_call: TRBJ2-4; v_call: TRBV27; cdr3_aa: CASSFGGTPNIQYF; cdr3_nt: TGTGCCAGCAGTTTTGGGGGCACCCCAAACATTCAGTACTTC
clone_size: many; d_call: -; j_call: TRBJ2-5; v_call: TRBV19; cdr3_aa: CASSIGGIETQYF; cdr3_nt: TGTGCCAGTAGTATTGGTGGGATTGAGACCCAGTACTTC
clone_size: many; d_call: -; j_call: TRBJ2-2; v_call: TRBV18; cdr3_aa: CASSGWGTGELFF; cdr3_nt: TGTGCCAGCTCGGGCTGGGGGACCGGGGAGCTGTTTTTT
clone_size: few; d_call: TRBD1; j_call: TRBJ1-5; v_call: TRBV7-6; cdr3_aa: CASSLAGDRADQPQHF; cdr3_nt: TGTGCCAGCAGCTTAGCGGGGGACAGGGCGGATCAGCCCCAGCATTTT
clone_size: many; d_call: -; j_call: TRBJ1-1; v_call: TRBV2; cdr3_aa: CASRENRNTEAFF; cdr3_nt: TGTGCCAGCAGAGAAAACAGGAACACTGAAGCTTTCTTT
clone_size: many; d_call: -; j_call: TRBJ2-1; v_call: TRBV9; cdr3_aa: CASSRRGGNEQFF; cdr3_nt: TGTGCCAGCAGTCGAAGGGGGGGCAATGAGCAGTTCTTC
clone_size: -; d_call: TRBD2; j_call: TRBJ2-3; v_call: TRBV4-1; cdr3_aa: CASSPGLAGLLYTRTDTQYF; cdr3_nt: TGCGCCAGCAGCCCGGGACTAGCGGGGCTTCTATATACCCGCACAGATACGCAGTATTTT
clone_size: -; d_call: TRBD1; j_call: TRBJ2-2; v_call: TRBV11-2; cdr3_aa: CASSTTDRSTGELFF; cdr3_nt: TGTGCCAGCAGCACCACGGACAGGAGCACCGGGGAGCTGTTTTTT
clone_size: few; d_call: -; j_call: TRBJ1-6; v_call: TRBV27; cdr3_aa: CASSYYNSPLHF; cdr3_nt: TGTGCCAGCAGCTACTATAATTCACCCCTCCACTTT
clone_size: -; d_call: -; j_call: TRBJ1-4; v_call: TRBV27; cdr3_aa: CASSLIPSYNEKLFF; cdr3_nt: TGTGCCAGCAGTTTGATACCTTCGTATAATGAAAAACTGTTTTTT
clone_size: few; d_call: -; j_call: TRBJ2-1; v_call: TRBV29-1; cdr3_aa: CSVRQGGWNEQFF; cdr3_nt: TGCAGCGTTAGGCAGGGAGGTTGGAATGAGCAGTTCTTC
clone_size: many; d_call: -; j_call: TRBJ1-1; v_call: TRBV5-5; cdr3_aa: CASSLEVTEAFF; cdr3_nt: TGTGCCAGCAGCTTGGAGGTCACTGAAGCTTTCTTT
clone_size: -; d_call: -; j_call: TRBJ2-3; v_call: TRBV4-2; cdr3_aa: CASSSREAGGANTQYF; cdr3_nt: TGTGCCAGCAGCTCTCGGGAGGCAGGGGGCGCGAATACGCAGTATTTT
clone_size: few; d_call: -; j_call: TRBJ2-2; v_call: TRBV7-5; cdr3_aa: CISVPEGPNEETLTGELFF; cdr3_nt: -
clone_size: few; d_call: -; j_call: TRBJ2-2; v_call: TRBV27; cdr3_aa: CASRIDRNTGELFF; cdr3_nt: TGTGCCAGCAGAATTGACAGGAACACCGGGGAGCTGTTTTTT
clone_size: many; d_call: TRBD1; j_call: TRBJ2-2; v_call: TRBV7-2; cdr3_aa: CASSKDRPSTGELFF; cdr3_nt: TGTGCCAGCAGCAAGGACAGGCCAAGCACCGGGGAGCTGTTTTTT
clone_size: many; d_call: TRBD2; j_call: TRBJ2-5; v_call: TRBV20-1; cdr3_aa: CSVTSGGRGVETQYF; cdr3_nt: TGCAGTGTGACTAGCGGGGGCCGGGGGGTGGAGACCCAGTACTTC
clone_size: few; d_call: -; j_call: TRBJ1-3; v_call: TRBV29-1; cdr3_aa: CSVCGNTIYF; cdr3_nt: TGCAGCGTTTGCGGAAACACCATATATTTT
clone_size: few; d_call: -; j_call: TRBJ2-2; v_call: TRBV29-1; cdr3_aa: CSVGDEGTGELFF; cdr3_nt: TGCAGCGTTGGTGACGAAGGCACCGGGGAGCTGTTTTTT
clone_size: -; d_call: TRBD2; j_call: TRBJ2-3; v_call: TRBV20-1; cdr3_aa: CSARQRPLAGGNTQYF; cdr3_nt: TGCAGTGCTAGACAACGGCCACTAGCGGGGGGGAATACGCAGTATTTT
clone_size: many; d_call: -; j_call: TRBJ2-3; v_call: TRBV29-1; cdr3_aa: CSVEGPRDTQYF; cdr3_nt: TGCAGCGTTGAAGGGCCTCGGGATACGCAGTATTTT
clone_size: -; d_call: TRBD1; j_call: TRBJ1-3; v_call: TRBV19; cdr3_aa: CASMRDRTSGNTIYF; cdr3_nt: TGTGCCAGTATGCGGGACAGGACCTCTGGAAACACCATATATTTT